A single sample is the source of the 20 T cell receptor beta chains below, sequenced in a study of blood T cells in healthy people across ages (dated by TCRdb to the mid-2010s). Libraries were constructed by 5' RACE. These reads were obtained on an Illumina HiSeq 2500. A second PCR of about 6 to 11 cycles was run with a J-beta primer mix and a sample-barcoded 5' primer. The public reads were quality trimmed at Q25 with fastp and then assembled into clones with MiXCR by TCRdb, keeping productive beta chains. Each entry is one CDR3 protein sequence, shown with its most common DNA and genes. For this sample there are approximately 1,000,000 distinct CDR3 sequences; 40% to 45% appear just once. Together, the top ten hold over 15% of the sample. The sequencing sample was made of blood. The receptor source for this set is a woman between 55 and 75 years old in good health.

This clonotype showed up many times. The genes are TRBV29-1 and TRBJ2-1; D gene uncertain. Trimming took 5 bases from V and 15 from J, leaving 14 bases between them. CDR3 length equals 10 residues. The V gene's germline CDR1 is SQVTM and CDR2 ANQGSEA. The CDR3 DNA follows: TGCAGCGTTTTAGAGTCCATACGGTTCTTC. Its protein is CSVLESIRFF.

This clonotype came up a few times. The genes are TRBV2 and TRBJ2-3; TRBD1 agrees at 9 bases. Germline values: CDR1 SNHLY, CDR2 FYNNEI. The CDR3 is 15 residues long. V dropped 5 bases and J dropped 4; count of bases not matched to a gene: 7. This CDR3 is CASSSEDRGSDTQYF. CDR3 nucleotides: TGTGCCAGCAGTTCTGAGGACAGGGGTTCAGATACGCAGTATTTT. Variable domain in full (rest from reference TRBV2 and TRBJ2-3): EPEVTQTPSHQVTQMGQEVILRCVPISNHLYFYWYRQILGQKVEFLVSFYNNEISEKSEIFDDQFSVERPDGSNFTLKIRSTKLEDSAMYFCASSSEDRGSDTQYFGPGTRLTVL.

V is TRBV3-1 and J is TRBJ2-1; no firm D call. Germline V lookup: CDR1 LGHDT, CDR2 YNNKEL (reference sequence). The CDR3 is 15 residues long. The V and J ends lost 3 bases and 5 bases respectively, with 14 bases between them. DNA of the CDR3: TGTGCCAGCAGCCATCAAAGAGGCAGAAACAATGAGCAGTTCTTC. This encodes CASSHQRGRNNEQFF.

This clonotype was observed a handful of times. The rearrangement uses TRBV9 and TRBJ2-7, with D hard to call. V lost 0 bases and J lost 2, with 9 bases in between. This CDR3 is 14 amino acids long. Germline CDR1 reads SGDLS; CDR2 reads YYNGEE. The CDR3 region is CASSVGNSPYEQYF. DNA of the CDR3: TGTGCCAGCAGCGTAGGCAACAGCCCCTACGAGCAGTACTTC. The variable domain in full, completed from reference TRBV9 and TRBJ2-7, reads DSGVTQTPKHLITATGQRVTLRCSPRSGDLSVYWYQQSLDQGLQFLIQYYNGEERAKGNILERFSAQQFPDLHSELNLSSLELGDSALYFCASSVGNSPYEQYFGPGTRLTVT.

In its sample, this clonotype was seen many times. The chain combines TRBV27 with TRBJ1-5, with D possibly being TRBD1 (5 bases). CDR3 length: 12 amino acids. Germline-derived CDR1 and CDR2 are MNHEY and SMNVEV (reference sequence). V was cut by 4 bases and J by 4 bases, with 5 bases left in between. The CDR3: CASSSGNQPQHF. The CDR3 DNA sequence: TGTGCCAGCAGTTCAGGGAATCAGCCCCAGCATTTT.

V usage is TRBV20-1 and J usage is TRBJ2-3; D gene uncertain. Trimming removed 3 bases at V and 2 bases at J, with 18 bases between. The CDR3 contains 16 residues. Germline CDR1 reads DFQATT; CDR2 reads SNEGSKA (reference sequence). DNA for the CDR3: TGCAGTGCTAGGCCATTCGGCGGTGGGGACACAGATACGCAGTATTTT. It is translated as CSARPFGGGDTDTQYF.

This clonotype has more than one count but fewer than ten. The genes are TRBV9 and TRBJ2-7, with 10 bases identical to TRBD1. The V segment lost 4 bases and the J segment 6 bases; nucleotides outside the gene matches: 10. This CDR3 has 15 residues. Germline loops: CDR1 SGDLS, CDR2 YYNGEE. The chain's CDR3 is CASSPRTGGPLEQYF. The CDR3 region has the DNA TGTGCCAGCAGCCCCCGGACAGGGGGTCCCCTCGAGCAGTACTTC.

The rearrangement links TRBV11-3 to TRBJ2-3; D gene uncertain. The V gene's germline CDR1 is SGHNT and CDR2 YENEEA. The CDR3 totals 17 residues. The V gene lost 5 bases and the J gene lost 2 bases, with 20 bases spanning the gap. CDR3 sequence (DNA): TGTGCCAGCAGCCCCGGGCGAGGCACGGGCTACACAGATACGCAGTATTTT. Translating it yields CASSPGRGTGYTDTQYF. The full variable domain, with the rest looked up from reference TRBV11-3 and TRBJ2-3, is EAGVVQSPRYKIIEKKQPVAFWCNPISGHNTLYWYLQNLGQGPELLIRYENEEAVDDSQLPKDRFSAERLKGVDSTLKIQPAELGDSAVYLCASSPGRGTGYTDTQYFGPGTRLTVL.

This chain uses TRBV7-3 with TRBJ2-5; the match to TRBD2 covers 8 bases. Germline V gene data show CDR1 as SGHTA and CDR2 as FQGTGA. The J segment lost 11 bases and the V segment lost 3 bases, leaving 17 bases of the junction unmatched. The CDR3 covers 16 residues. CDR3 DNA: TGTGCCAGCAGCTTGAACCAAGAGCGGGAGTCATGTGAGCAGTACTTC. Encoded protein: CASSLNQERESCEQYF.

This clonotype was observed a few times. This chain links TRBV12-3 or TRBV12-4 with TRBJ2-5; D might be TRBD2 (6 bases). V dropped 6 bases and J dropped 6 bases, with 8 bases sitting between them. This CDR3 comprises 11 residues. CDR3 bases: TGTGCCAGCAGGGGAGGACAGACCCAGTACTTC. Amino acid sequence: CASRGGQTQYF.

This sequence joins TRBV27 and TRBJ2-1; no clear D. CDR1 is MNHEY and CDR2 is SMNVEV in the germline V gene (reference sequence). V dropped 6 bases and J dropped 8 bases, with 14 bases sitting between them. The CDR3 has 13 residues. This CDR3 reads CASSPSRRDEQFF. The DNA of the CDR3 is TGTGCCAGCAGCCCCAGCCGACGCGATGAGCAGTTCTTC.

In this sample, this clonotype turned up a few times. CDR3 DNA: TGTGCCAGCAGCTTAATCGGAGTTAGCTACAATGAGCAGTTCTTC. Translated: CASSLIGVSYNEQFF. The rearrangement uses TRBV7-9 and TRBJ2-1; D remains ambiguous. Between the trimmed V and J ends, which lost 2 bases and 3 bases, there was a span of 11 bases. Germline assignment: CDR1 SEHNR and CDR2 FQNEAQ (reference sequence). The CDR3 runs to 15 residues.

Turning to this clonotype: This sequence may be a read error, since a much larger clone differs from it by one base. J is TRBJ2-7 and V is TRBV20-1; unclear D gene. The CDR3 consists of 13 residues. Germline values: CDR1 DFQATT, CDR2 SNEGSKA (reference sequence). CDR3 coding DNA: TGCAGTGCTAGACAGTTTCAGTCCTACGGGCAGTACTTC. It yields the protein CSARQFQSYGQYF.

The rearrangement joins TRBV29-1 to TRBJ2-7; 7 bases fit TRBD1. The CDR3 sequence is 12 residues long. Germline-derived CDR1 and CDR2 are SQVTM and ANQGSEA. The V and J ends lost 7 bases and 4 bases, in that order; junction bases with no gene match: 7. CDR3 in DNA: TGCAGCGCCCGGGACAGCCTATACGAGCAGTACTTC. This gives the protein CSARDSLYEQYF.

This clonotype was seen many times. CDR3 protein: CASSSTNSIGDTQYF. The CDR3 coding sequence is TGTGCCAGCAGCTCGACTAACAGTATCGGGGATACGCAGTATTTT. The gene calls are TRBV7-2 and TRBJ2-3, with a possible D match to TRBD2 (5 bases). V lost 4 bases, J lost 6 bases, and 17 bases lay in between. Germline-derived CDR1 and CDR2 are SGHTA and FQGNSA. This CDR3 is built from 15 residues.

The chain has TRBV12-5 and TRBJ2-7; D is unresolved. Trimming took off 3 bases at V and 7 bases at J, with 28 bases between the two ends. This CDR3 is built from 18 residues. CDR1 is LGHNT and CDR2 is FRNRAP in the germline V gene. In nucleotides, the CDR3 is TGTGCTAGTGGTTTCCGGGTGCCCCCCGAGTACCCCTACAATGAGCAGTACTTC. Residues: CASGFRVPPEYPYNEQYF.

The J gene is TRBJ2-7, the V gene TRBV28; either TRBD1 or TRBD2 may fit D (5 bases each). The V gene's germline CDR1 is MDHEN and CDR2 SYDVKM. V was clipped by 2 bases and J by 6 bases, with 14 bases between them. The CDR3 consists of 14 residues. CDR3 sequence reads: CASSLRPGRSEQYF. DNA for the CDR3: TGTGCCAGCAGTTTAAGACCGGGGCGTTCCGAGCAGTACTTC.

The gene calls are TRBV7-9 and TRBJ1-2; D remains unclear. The CDR3 spans 14 residues. Germline V gives CDR1 SEHNR, CDR2 FQNEAQ (reference sequence). The V gene lost 1 base and the J gene lost 8 bases, with 14 bases spanning the gap. CDR3: CASSLGAGQEGYTF. CDR3 bases: TGTGCCAGCAGCTTAGGAGCCGGCCAGGAGGGCTACACCTTC.

This chain links TRBV7-9 with TRBJ2-5; D is perhaps TRBD1 or TRBD2 (7 bases each). V lost 5 bases and J 3 bases, leaving 19 bases between the germline ends. The CDR3 totals 16 residues. The V gene's germline CDR1 is SEHNR and CDR2 FQNEAQ (reference sequence). The CDR3 DNA sequence: TGTGCCAGCAGCCCTTACCAGGGGGGGCGGAAAGAGACCCAGTACTTC. The encoded protein is CASSPYQGGRKETQYF.

About this clonotype: The germline gene is not matched at one end of the junction; a read error may be the cause. The chain has TRBV5-1 and TRBJ2-1; no clear D gene. Germline CDR1 is SGHRS and CDR2 is YFSETQ. CDR3 size: 16 residues. CDR3 sequence: CASSLVGRTPYHEQFF. The CDR3 nucleotides read TGCGCCAGCAGCTTGGTTGGCAGGACCCCCTACCATGAGCAGTTCTTC.